Listed below are T cell receptor beta chains from one sample, sequenced in a study of T cell responses to AZD1222 COVID-19 vaccine. Clones were read by immunoSEQ multiplex PCR, and TCRdb kept only the in-frame ones, dropping some. The data contain about 150,000 clones, around nine tenths of them singletons. The material sequenced was peripheral blood, taken 28 days after the second AZD1222 dose. The receptors were sampled from an adult who received the AZD1222 COVID-19 vaccine. The CDR3 runs from the conserved cysteine through the conserved F or W. Fields, in order: V gene, clone size, D gene, CDR3 length, J gene, CDR3 protein, CDR3 DNA. The D gene is left open where the match is weak. The size entry is marked missing in some rows and otherwise reads once, few, many or a size class.

V gene: TRBV7-9
clone size: NA
D gene: NA
CDR3 length: 13
J gene: TRBJ2-7
CDR3 protein: CASSLGNSYEQYF
CDR3 DNA: TGTGCCAGCAGCTTAGGTAACAGCTACGAGCAGTACTTC

V gene: TRBV29-1
clone size: NA
D gene: TRBD1
CDR3 length: 12
J gene: TRBJ1-2
CDR3 protein: CSVDTGAYGYTF
CDR3 DNA: TGCAGCGTTGATACAGGGGCCTATGGCTACACCTTC

V gene: TRBV9
clone size: NA
D gene: TRBD1
CDR3 length: 16
J gene: TRBJ1-1
CDR3 protein: CASSNPAGQGWTEAFF
CDR3 DNA: TGTGCCAGCAGCAATCCAGCGGGACAGGGGTGGACTGAAGCTTTCTTT

V gene: TRBV27
clone size: NA
D gene: NA
CDR3 length: 16
J gene: TRBJ2-7
CDR3 protein: CASSLSAGQIFYEQYF
CDR3 DNA: TGTGCCAGCAGTTTATCGGCGGGACAGATCTTCTACGAGCAGTACTTC

V gene: TRBV15
clone size: NA
D gene: TRBD1
CDR3 length: 14
J gene: TRBJ1-1
CDR3 protein: CATSAGQLNTEAFF
CDR3 DNA: TGTGCCACCAGCGCGGGACAGCTTAACACTGAAGCTTTCTTT

V gene: TRBV5-4
clone size: NA
D gene: TRBD2
CDR3 length: 15
J gene: TRBJ2-1
CDR3 protein: CASSSGLAGGSEQFF
CDR3 DNA: TGTGCCAGCAGCTCCGGACTAGCGGGGGGTAGTGAGCAGTTCTTC

V gene: TRBV23-1
clone size: NA
D gene: NA
CDR3 length: 19
J gene: TRBJ1-3
CDR3 protein: CASSHSRVFNVSAGNTIYF
CDR3 DNA: TGCGCCAGCAGTCACTCCCGGGTTTTCAACGTTAGCGCTGGAAACACCATATATTTT

V gene: TRBV7-9
clone size: NA
D gene: NA
CDR3 length: 14
J gene: TRBJ1-2
CDR3 protein: CASSLAGDYYGYTF
CDR3 DNA: TGTGCCAGCAGCTTAGCGGGTGATTACTATGGCTACACCTTC

V gene: TRBV3-1/TRBV3-2
clone size: NA
D gene: NA
CDR3 length: 15
J gene: TRBJ2-7
CDR3 protein: CASSPGQSIRYEQYF
CDR3 DNA: TGTGCCAGCAGCCCCGGACAGTCCATCCGCTACGAGCAGTACTTC

V gene: TRBV5-1
clone size: NA
D gene: NA
CDR3 length: 15
J gene: TRBJ2-5
CDR3 protein: CASSSTLGQQETQYF
CDR3 DNA: TGCGCCAGCAGCTCTACGCTGGGGCAGCAAGAGACCCAGTACTTC

V gene: TRBV2
clone size: once
D gene: TRBD2
CDR3 length: 15
J gene: TRBJ2-5
CDR3 protein: CASRRLAGTGETQYF
CDR3 DNA: TGTGCCAGCAGGAGACTAGCGGGGACGGGGGAGACCCAGTACTTC

V gene: TRBV9
clone size: NA
D gene: TRBD1
CDR3 length: 14
J gene: TRBJ2-2
CDR3 protein: CASTRGQDTGELFF
CDR3 DNA: TGTGCCAGCACAAGGGGACAGGACACCGGGGAGCTGTTTTTT

V gene: TRBV18
clone size: NA
D gene: TRBD1
CDR3 length: 13
J gene: TRBJ1-6
CDR3 protein: CASSTGGESPLHF
CDR3 DNA: TGTGCCAGCTCCACAGGGGGGGAGTCACCCCTCCACTTT

V gene: TRBV5-1
clone size: NA
D gene: NA
CDR3 length: 14
J gene: TRBJ2-1
CDR3 protein: CASSLGGSSNEQFF
CDR3 DNA: TGCGCCAGCAGCTTGGGAGGGAGTTCCAATGAGCAGTTCTTC

V gene: TRBV7-9
clone size: few
D gene: NA
CDR3 length: 14
J gene: TRBJ1-2
CDR3 protein: CASSPQAGVYGYTF
CDR3 DNA: TGTGCCAGCAGCCCCCAGGCAGGGGTTTATGGCTACACCTTC

V gene: TRBV5-4
clone size: NA
D gene: TRBD1
CDR3 length: 15
J gene: TRBJ2-7
CDR3 protein: CASSPINRGTYEQYF
CDR3 DNA: TGTGCCAGCAGCCCGATAAACAGGGGAACCTACGAGCAGTACTTC